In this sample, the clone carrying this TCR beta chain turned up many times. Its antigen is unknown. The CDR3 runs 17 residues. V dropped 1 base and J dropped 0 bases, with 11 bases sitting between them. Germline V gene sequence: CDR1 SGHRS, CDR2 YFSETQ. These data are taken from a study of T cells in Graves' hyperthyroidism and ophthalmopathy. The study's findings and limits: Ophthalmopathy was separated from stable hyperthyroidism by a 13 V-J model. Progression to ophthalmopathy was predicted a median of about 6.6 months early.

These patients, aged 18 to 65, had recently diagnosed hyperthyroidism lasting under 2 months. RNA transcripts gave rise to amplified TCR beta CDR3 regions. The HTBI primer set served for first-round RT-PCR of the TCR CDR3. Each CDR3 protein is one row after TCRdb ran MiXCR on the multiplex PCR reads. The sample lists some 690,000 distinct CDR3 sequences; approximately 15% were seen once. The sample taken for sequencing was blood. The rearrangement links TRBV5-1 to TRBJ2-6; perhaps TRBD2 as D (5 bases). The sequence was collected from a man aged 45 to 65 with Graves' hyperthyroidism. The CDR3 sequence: CASSLSGSNSGANVLTF. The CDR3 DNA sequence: TGCGCCAGCAGCTTGTCGGGGTCCAACTCTGGGGCCAACGTCCTGACTTTC.